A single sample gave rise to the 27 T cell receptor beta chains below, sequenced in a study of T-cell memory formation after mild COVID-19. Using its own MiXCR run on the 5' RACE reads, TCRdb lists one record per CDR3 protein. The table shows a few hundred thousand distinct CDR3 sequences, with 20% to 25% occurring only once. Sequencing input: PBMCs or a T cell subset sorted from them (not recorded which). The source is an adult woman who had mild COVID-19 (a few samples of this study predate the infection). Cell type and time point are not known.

In nucleotides, the CDR3 is TGCAGTGCTAGAGATTGGGGGGTTGAGCAGTTCTTC. This gives the protein CSARDWGVEQFF. The chain uses TRBV20-1 and TRBJ2-1; D perhaps matches TRBD2 (6 bases). The CDR3 totals 12 residues. Germline V gene lookup returns CDR1 DFQATT and CDR2 SNEGSKA (reference sequence). V lost 0 bases and J lost 9, with 9 bases in between.

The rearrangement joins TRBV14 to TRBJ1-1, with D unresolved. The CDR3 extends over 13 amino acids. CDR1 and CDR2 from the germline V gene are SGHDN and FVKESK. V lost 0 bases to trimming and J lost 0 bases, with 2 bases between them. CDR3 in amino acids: CASSQELNTEAFF. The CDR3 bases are TGTGCCAGCAGCCAAGAGTTGAACACTGAAGCTTTCTTT.

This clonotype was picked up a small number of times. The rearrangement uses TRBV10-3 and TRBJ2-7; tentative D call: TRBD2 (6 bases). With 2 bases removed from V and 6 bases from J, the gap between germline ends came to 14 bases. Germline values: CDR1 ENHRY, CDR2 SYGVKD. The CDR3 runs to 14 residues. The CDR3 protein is CAISEGLRGGEQYF. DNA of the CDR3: TGTGCCATCAGTGAGGGATTGCGGGGTGGCGAGCAGTACTTC.

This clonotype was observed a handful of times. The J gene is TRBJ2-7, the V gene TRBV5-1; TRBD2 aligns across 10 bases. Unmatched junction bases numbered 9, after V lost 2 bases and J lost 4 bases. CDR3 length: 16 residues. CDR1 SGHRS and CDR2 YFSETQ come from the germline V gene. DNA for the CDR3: TGCGCCAGCAGCTTCTCTAGCGGGAGTTATGGGTACGAGCAGTACTTC. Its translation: CASSFSSGSYGYEQYF.

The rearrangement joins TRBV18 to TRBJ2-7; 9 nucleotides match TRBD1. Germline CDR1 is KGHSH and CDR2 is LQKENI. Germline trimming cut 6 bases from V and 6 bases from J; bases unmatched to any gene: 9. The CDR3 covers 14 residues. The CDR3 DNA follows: TGTGCCAGCTCTTTTCGACAGGGGGAAGGCGAGCAGTACTTC. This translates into CASSFRQGEGEQYF.

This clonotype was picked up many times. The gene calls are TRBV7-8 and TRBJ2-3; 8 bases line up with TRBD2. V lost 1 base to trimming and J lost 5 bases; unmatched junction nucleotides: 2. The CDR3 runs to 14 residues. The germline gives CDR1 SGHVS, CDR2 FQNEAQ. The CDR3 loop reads CASSLDAGGDTQYF. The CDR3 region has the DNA TGTGCCAGCAGCTTAGATGCGGGAGGAGATACGCAGTATTTT. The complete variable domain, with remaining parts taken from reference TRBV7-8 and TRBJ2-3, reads GAGVSQSPRYKVAKRGQDVALRCDPISGHVSLFWYQQALGQGPEFLTYFQNEAQLDKSGLPSDRFFAERPEGSVSTLKIQRTQQEDSAVYLCASSLDAGGDTQYFGPGTRLTVL.

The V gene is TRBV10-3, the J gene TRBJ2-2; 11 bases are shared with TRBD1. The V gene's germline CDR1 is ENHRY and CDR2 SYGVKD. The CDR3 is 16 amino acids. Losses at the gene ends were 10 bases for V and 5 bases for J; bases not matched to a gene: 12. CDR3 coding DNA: TGTGCCACGCTCCACCAGGGACAGGGGGAAACCGGGGAGCTGTTTTTT. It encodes CATLHQGQGETGELFF.

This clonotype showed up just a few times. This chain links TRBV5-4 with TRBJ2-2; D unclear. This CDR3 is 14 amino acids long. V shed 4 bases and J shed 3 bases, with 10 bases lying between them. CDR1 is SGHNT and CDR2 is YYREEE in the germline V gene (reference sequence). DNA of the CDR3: TGTGCCAGCAGCCGGACGGACCACACCGGGGAGCTGTTTTTT. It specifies CASSRTDHTGELFF.

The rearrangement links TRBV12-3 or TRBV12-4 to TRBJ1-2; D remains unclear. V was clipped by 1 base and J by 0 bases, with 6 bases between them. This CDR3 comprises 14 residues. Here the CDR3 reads CASSLGVTNYGYTF. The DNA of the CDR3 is TGTGCCAGCAGTTTAGGGGTGACTAACTATGGCTACACCTTC.

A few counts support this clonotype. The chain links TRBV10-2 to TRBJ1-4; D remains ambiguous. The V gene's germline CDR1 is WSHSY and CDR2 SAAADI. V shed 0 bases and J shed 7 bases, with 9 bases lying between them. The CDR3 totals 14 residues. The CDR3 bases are TGCGCCAGCAGTGAGTCGGAGCATGGTGAAAAACTGTTTTTT. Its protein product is CASSESEHGEKLFF.

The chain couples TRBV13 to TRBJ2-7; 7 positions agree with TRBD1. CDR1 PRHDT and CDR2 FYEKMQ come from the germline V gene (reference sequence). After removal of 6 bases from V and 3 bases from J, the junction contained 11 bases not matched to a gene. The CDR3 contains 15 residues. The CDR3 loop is CASSFWDSRHYEQYF. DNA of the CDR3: TGTGCCAGCAGTTTTTGGGACAGCCGGCACTACGAGCAGTACTTC.

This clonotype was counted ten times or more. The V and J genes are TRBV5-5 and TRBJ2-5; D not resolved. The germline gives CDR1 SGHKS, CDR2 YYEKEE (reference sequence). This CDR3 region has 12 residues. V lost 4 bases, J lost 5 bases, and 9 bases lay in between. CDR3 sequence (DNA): TGTGCCAGCAGCCCGGAGCTGGAGACCCAGTACTTC. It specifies CASSPELETQYF.

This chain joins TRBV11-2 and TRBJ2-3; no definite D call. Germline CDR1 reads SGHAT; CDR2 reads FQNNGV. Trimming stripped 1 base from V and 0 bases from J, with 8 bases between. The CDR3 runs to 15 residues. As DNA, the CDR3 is TGTGCCAGCAGCTTAGTCGTCTCTAGCACAGATACGCAGTATTTT. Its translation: CASSLVVSSTDTQYF.

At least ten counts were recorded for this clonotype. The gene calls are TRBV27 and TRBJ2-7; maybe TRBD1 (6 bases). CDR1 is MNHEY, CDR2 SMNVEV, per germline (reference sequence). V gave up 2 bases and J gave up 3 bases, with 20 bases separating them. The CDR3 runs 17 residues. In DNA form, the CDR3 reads TGTGCCAGCAGTTTAAATGGATGGACAGTCAGGCGCTACGAGCAGTACTTC. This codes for CASSLNGWTVRRYEQYF.

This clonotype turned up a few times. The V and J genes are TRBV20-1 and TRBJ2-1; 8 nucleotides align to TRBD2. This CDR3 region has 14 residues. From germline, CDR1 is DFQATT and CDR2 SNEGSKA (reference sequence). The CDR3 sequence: CSGQAGGPGNEQFF. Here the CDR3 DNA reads TGCAGCGGCCAGGCGGGGGGCCCGGGAAATGAGCAGTTCTTC.

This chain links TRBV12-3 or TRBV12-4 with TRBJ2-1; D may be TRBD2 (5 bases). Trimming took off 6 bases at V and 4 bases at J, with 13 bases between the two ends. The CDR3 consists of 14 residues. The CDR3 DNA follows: TGTGCCAGCAGAATGGCTAGCAGATACAATGAGCAGTTCTTC. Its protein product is CASRMASRYNEQFF.

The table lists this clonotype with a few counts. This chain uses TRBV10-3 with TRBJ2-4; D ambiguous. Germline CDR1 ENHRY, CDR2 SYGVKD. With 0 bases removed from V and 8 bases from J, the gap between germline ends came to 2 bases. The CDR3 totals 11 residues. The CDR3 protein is CAISESDIQYF. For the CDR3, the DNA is TGTGCCATCAGTGAGTCAGACATTCAGTACTTC.

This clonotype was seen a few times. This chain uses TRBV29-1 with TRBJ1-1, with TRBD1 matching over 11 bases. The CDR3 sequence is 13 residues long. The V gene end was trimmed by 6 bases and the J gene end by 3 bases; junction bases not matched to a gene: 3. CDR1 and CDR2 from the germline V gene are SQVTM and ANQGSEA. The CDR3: CSVGQGADTEAFF. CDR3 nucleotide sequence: TGCAGCGTCGGACAGGGGGCGGACACTGAAGCTTTCTTT.

The CDR3 bases are TGTGCCAGCAAACGACAGGGGCCTGAAAAACTGTTTTTT. This translates into CASKRQGPEKLFF. V usage is TRBV12-3 or TRBV12-4 and J usage is TRBJ1-4; 8 nucleotides match TRBD1. V lost 7 bases and J lost 7; bases outside the gene matches: 5. The CDR3 is 13 residues long.

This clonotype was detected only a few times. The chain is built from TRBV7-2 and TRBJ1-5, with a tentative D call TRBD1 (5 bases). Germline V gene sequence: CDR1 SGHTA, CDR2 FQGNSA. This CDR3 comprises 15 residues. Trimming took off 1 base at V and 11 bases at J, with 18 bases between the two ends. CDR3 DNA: TGTGCCAGCAGCTTAGAGGGGACGCGGGATAGGGCCCAGCATTTT. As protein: CASSLEGTRDRAQHF.

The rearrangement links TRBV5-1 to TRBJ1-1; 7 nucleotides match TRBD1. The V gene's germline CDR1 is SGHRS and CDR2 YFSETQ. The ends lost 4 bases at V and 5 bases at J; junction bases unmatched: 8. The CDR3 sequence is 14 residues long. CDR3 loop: CASSPDRVGTEAFF. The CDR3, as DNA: TGCGCCAGCAGCCCCGACAGGGTCGGAACTGAAGCTTTCTTT.

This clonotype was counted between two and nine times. The CDR3 sequence is CASRPSGSTDTQYF. CDR3 nucleotide sequence: TGTGCCAGCAGACCTAGCGGGAGTACAGATACGCAGTATTTT. V gene TRBV12-3 or TRBV12-4 combines with J gene TRBJ2-3, with TRBD2 matching 10 bases. This CDR3 has 14 amino acids. Trimming removed 6 bases from V and 3 bases from J; junction bases left unmatched: 3.

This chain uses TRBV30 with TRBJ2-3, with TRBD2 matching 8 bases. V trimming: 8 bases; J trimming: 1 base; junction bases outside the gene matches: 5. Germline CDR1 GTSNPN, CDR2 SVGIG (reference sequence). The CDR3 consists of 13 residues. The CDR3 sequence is CAGRGAGTDTQYF. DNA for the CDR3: TGTGCCGGGCGGGGGGCGGGCACAGATACGCAGTATTTT. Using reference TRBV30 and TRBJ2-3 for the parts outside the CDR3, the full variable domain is SQTIHQWPATLVQPVGSPLSLECTVEGTSNPNLYWYRQAAGRGLQLLFYSVGIGQISSEVPQNLSASRPQDRQFILSSKKLLLSDSGFYLCAGRGAGTDTQYFGPGTRLTVL.

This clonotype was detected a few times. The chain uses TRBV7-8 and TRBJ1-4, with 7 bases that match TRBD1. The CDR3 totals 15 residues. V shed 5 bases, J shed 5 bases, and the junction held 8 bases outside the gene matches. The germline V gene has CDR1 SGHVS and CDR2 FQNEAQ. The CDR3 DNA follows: TGTGCCAGCAGCCCCCGGGACAGTTTAAATGAAAAACTGTTTTTT. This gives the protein CASSPRDSLNEKLFF.

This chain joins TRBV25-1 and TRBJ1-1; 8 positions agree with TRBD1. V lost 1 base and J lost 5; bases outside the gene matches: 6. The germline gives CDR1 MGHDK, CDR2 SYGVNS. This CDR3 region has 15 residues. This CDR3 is CASSESVTGVTEAFF. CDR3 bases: TGTGCCAGCAGTGAATCGGTGACAGGGGTTACTGAAGCTTTCTTT.

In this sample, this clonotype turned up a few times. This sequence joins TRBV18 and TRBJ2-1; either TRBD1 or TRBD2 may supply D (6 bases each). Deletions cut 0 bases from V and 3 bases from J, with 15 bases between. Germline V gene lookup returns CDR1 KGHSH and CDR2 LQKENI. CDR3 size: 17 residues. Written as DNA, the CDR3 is TGTGCCAGCTCACCACCACGGGGGCCAGGGAACTACAATGAGCAGTTCTTC. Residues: CASSPPRGPGNYNEQFF.

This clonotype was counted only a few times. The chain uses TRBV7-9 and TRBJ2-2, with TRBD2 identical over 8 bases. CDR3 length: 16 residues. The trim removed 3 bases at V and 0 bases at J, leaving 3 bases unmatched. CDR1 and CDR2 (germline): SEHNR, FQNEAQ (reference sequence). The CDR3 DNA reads TGTGCCAGCAGCTTCGGCGGGGGGACGAACACCGGGGAGCTGTTTTTT. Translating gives CASSFGGGTNTGELFF.